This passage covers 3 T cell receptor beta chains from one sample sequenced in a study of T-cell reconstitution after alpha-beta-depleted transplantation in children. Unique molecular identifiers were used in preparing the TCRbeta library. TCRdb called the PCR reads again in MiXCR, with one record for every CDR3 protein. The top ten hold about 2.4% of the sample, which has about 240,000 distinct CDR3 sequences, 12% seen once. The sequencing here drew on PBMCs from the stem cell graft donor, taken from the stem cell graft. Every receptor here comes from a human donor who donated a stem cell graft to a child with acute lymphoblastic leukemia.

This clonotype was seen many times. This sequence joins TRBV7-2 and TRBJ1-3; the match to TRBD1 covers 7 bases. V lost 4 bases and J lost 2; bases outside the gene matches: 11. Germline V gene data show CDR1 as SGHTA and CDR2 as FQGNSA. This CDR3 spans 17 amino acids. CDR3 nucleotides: TGTGCCAGCAGCTGGGACAGCTCAGAGCGGGCTGGAAACACCATATATTTT. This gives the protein CASSWDSSERAGNTIYF.

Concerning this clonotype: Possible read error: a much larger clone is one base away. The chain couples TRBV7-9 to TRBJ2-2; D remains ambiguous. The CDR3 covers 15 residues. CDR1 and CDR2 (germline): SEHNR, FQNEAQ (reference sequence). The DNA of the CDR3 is TGTGTCAGCAGCTTAGTTATCGCGAACACCGGGGAGCTGTTTTTT. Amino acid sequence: CVSSLVIANTGELFF.

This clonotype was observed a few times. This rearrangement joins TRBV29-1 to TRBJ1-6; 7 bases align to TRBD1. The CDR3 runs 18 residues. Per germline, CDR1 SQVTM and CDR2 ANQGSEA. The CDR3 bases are TGCGCAGGGTCTTTTTCGGCCCGGGACAGCTTCGTCAATTCACCCCTCCACTTT. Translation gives CAGSFSARDSFVNSPLHF.